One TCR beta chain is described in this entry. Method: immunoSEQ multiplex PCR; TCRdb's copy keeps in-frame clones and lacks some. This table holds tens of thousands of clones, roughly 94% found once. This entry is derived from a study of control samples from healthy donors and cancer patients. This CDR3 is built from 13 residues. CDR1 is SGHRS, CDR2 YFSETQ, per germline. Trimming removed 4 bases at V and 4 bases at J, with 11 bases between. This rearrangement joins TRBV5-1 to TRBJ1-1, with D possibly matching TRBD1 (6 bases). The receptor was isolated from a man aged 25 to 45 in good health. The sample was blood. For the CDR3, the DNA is TGCGCCAGCAGCGGGGGCTGGCGCACTGAAGCTTTCTTT. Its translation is CASSGGWRTEAFF. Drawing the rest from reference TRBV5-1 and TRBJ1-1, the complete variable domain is KAGVTQTPRYLIKTRGQQVTLSCSPISGHRSVSWYQQTPGQGLQFLFEYFSETQRNKGNFPGRFSGRQFSNSRSEMNVSTLELGDSALYLCASSGGWRTEAFFGQGTRLTVV.